This is a list of T cell receptor beta chains from one sample in a study of cytomegalovirus exposure and HLA in healthy donors. Produced via immunoSEQ multiplex PCR; TCRdb's table is partial and in-frame only. The table shows about 190,000 clones, with roughly four fifths occurring only once. The sequenced sample was PBMCs. The receptors derive from a man aged 45-65 years in good health and CMV-seronegative. Both conserved end residues are part of each CDR3. The D gene is left open where the match is weak. Expanded clones get a size class; other rows say once, few or many, or leave the size out.

J	size	V	D	CDR3	DNA
TRBJ2-5	NA	TRBV18	NA	CASSRLYGAEETQYF	TGTGCCAGCTCACGATTGTATGGCGCGGAAGAGACCCAGTACTTC
TRBJ1-1	NA	TRBV4-2	NA	CASSQDRQANTEAFF	TGTGCCAGCAGCCAAGATAGACAGGCGAACACTGAAGCTTTCTTT
TRBJ1-2	NA	TRBV9	NA	CASSVERATSLYGYTF	TGTGCCAGCAGCGTAGAGAGAGCTACCTCCCTCTATGGCTACACCTTC
TRBJ1-6	NA	TRBV7-2	TRBD1	CASSFGTGSRPLHF	TGTGCCAGCAGCTTTGGGACAGGGTCCCGACCCCTCCACTTT
TRBJ2-5	NA	TRBV10-2	TRBD1	CASSESTGGGLYVETQYF	TGCGCCAGCAGTGAGTCGACAGGGGGCGGTCTTTATGTAGAGACCCAGTACTTC
TRBJ2-7	NA	TRBV7-2	TRBD2	CASSTTHGSGGFSYEQYF	TGTGCCAGCAGCACGACTCACGGCAGCGGGGGTTTCTCCTACGAGCAGTACTTC
TRBJ1-1	NA	TRBV20-1	NA	CSARSDTEAFF	TGCAGTGCTAGATCAGACACTGAAGCTTTCTTT
TRBJ2-7	NA	TRBV7-2	TRBD2	CASRLLAGASYEQYF	TGTGCCAGCAGACTTCTAGCGGGAGCATCATACGAGCAGTACTTC
TRBJ2-1	NA	TRBV7-2	TRBD1	CASSLGQGANEQFF	TGTGCCAGCAGCTTAGGGCAGGGGGCAAATGAGCAGTTCTTC
TRBJ2-5	once	TRBV19	NA	CASSNGQIQETQYF	TGTGCCAGTAGTAACGGACAGATCCAAGAGACCCAGTACTTC
TRBJ2-5	NA	TRBV5-1	TRBD1	CASKPGQGEETQYF	TGCGCCAGCAAACCGGGACAGGGCGAGGAGACCCAGTACTTC
TRBJ1-2	NA	TRBV19	NA	CASSINRGLGYTF	TGTGCCAGTAGTATTAACCGTGGGCTTGGCTACACCTTC
TRBJ1-2	NA	TRBV7-9	TRBD1	CSSSPDRTANYGYTF	TGTTCCAGCAGCCCGGACAGGACGGCTAACTATGGCTACACCTTC
TRBJ2-6	NA	TRBV2	NA	CASMKVRRGSPGANVLTF	TGTGCCAGCATGAAGGTTAGACGGGGAAGTCCTGGGGCCAACGTCCTGACTTTC
TRBJ1-4	NA	TRBV19	NA	CASSTGGRSRSEKLFF	TGTGCCAGTAGTACGGGAGGTCGGTCTCGGAGTGAAAAACTGTTTTTT
TRBJ2-7	NA	TRBV11-3	TRBD1	CASSPDRGAYEQYF	TGTGCCAGCAGCCCCGACAGGGGCGCCTACGAGCAGTACTTC
TRBJ2-7	NA	TRBV7-2	NA	CASSFFRGTYEQYF	TGTGCCAGCAGCTTTTTCCGGGGGACCTACGAGCAGTACTTC
TRBJ2-3	NA	TRBV5-1	TRBD2	CASSLALAGADTQYF	TGCGCCAGCAGCTTGGCTCTAGCGGGAGCAGATACGCAGTATTTT
TRBJ2-3	NA	TRBV7-2	NA	CASSFSGLRLDTQYF	TGTGCCAGCAGCTTCTCGGGACTCCGCCTGGATACGCAGTATTTT
TRBJ2-5	NA	TRBV7-9	NA	CASSFIVTATQETQYF	TGTGCCAGCAGCTTTATTGTGACAGCAACCCAAGAGACCCAGTACTTC
TRBJ2-7	NA	TRBV19	NA	CASSIETYSSYEQYF	TGTGCCAGTAGTATCGAGACTTATAGCTCCTACGAGCAGTACTTC
TRBJ1-1	few	TRBV7-9	NA	CASSPQAPNTEAFF	TGTGCCAGCAGCCCTCAGGCCCCGAACACTGAAGCTTTCTTT
TRBJ2-1	once	TRBV18	TRBD2	CASSPSGGGSYNEQFF	TGTGCCAGCTCACCTTCGGGGGGGGGCTCCTACAATGAGCAGTTCTTC
TRBJ2-1	NA	TRBV2	TRBD2	CASRDRTSGGGEQFF	TGTGCCAGCAGGGACAGGACTAGCGGGGGTGGTGAGCAGTTCTTC
TRBJ1-1	NA	TRBV27	NA	CASSHRTDFNTEAFF	TGTGCCAGCAGTCATCGGACAGACTTTAACACTGAAGCTTTCTTT
TRBJ2-1	NA	TRBV30	TRBD2	CAWTPKPGLAGEINNEQFF	TGTGCCTGGACCCCTAAACCGGGACTAGCGGGAGAAATCAACAATGAGCAGTTCTTC
TRBJ2-2	NA	TRBV11-2	NA	CASSSTGFSNTGELFF	TGTGCCAGCAGTTCAACAGGGTTCTCGAACACCGGGGAGCTGTTTTTT
TRBJ1-2	NA	TRBV28	NA	CASRKQGANYGYTF	TGTGCCAGCAGGAAACAGGGCGCTAACTATGGCTACACCTTC
TRBJ1-1	NA	TRBV4-1	NA	CASSGTGTLNTEAFF	TGCGCCAGCAGCGGCACAGGGACGCTAAACACTGAAGCTTTCTTT
TRBJ1-5	NA	TRBV7-2	TRBD1	CASSPGQLSNQPQHF	TGTGCCAGCAGCCCGGGACAGTTAAGCAATCAGCCCCAGCATTTT
TRBJ2-2	NA	TRBV4-2	TRBD2	CASSPDLAGSHTGELFF	TGTGCCAGCAGCCCCGATCTAGCGGGGAGCCACACCGGGGAGCTGTTTTTT
TRBJ2-3	once	TRBV5-4	TRBD1	CASSLAGTGSTDTQYF	TGTGCCAGCAGCTTGGCGGGGACAGGGAGCACAGATACGCAGTATTTT
TRBJ1-2	NA	TRBV19	TRBD1	CASTPYPQGAQGYTF	TGTGCCAGTACCCCGTACCCACAGGGGGCACAAGGCTACACCTTC
TRBJ2-7	few	TRBV4-1	TRBD2	CASSHVTSGSSYEQYF	TGCGCCAGCAGCCACGTTACTAGCGGGAGTTCGTACGAGCAGTACTTC
TRBJ1-2	NA	TRBV28	NA	CASSSATGHYGYTF	TGTGCCAGCAGTTCCGCAACAGGGCACTATGGCTACACCTTC
TRBJ1-3	NA	TRBV9	NA	CASSGTRTDSGNTIYF	TGTGCCAGCAGCGGGACTCGGACAGACTCTGGAAACACCATATATTTT
TRBJ2-6	NA	TRBV5-4	TRBD1	CASSLTGGSGANVLTF	TGTGCCAGCAGCCTGACAGGGGGAAGTGGGGCCAACGTCCTGACTTTC
TRBJ1-1	NA	TRBV19	TRBD1	CASSIHRGRNTEAFF	TGTGCCAGTAGTATACACAGGGGGAGGAACACTGAAGCTTTCTTT
TRBJ2-5	NA	TRBV19	NA	CASSRRAREETQYF	TGTGCCAGTAGTAGGCGCGCGAGGGAAGAGACCCAGTACTTC
TRBJ2-2	NA	TRBV7-3	TRBD2	CASSLTSGRAGAGELFF	TGTGCCAGCAGCTTAACCAGCGGGAGGGCAGGCGCCGGGGAGCTGTTTTTT
TRBJ1-1	once	TRBV7-9	TRBD1	CAIYRGLNTEAFF	TGTGCCATCTACAGGGGCTTGAACACTGAAGCTTTCTTT
TRBJ1-2	few	TRBV28	NA	CASSLVGRWAYGYTF	TGTGCCAGCAGTTTGGTGGGTCGTTGGGCCTATGGCTACACCTTC
TRBJ2-7	NA	TRBV7-9	TRBD1	CASSLDRGSYEQYF	TGTGCCAGCAGTTTGGACAGGGGCTCCTACGAGCAGTACTTC
TRBJ2-7	NA	TRBV28	TRBD2	CASSFRGLAGGGSYEQYF	TGTGCCAGCAGTTTTAGGGGACTAGCGGGAGGCGGCTCCTACGAGCAGTACTTC
TRBJ2-1	NA	TRBV9	TRBD1	CASSVRQGHLYNEQFF	TGTGCCAGCAGCGTCAGACAGGGCCATCTTTACAATGAGCAGTTCTTC
TRBJ2-1	NA	TRBV7-6	NA	CASSYGTPTSSYNEQFF	TGTGCCAGCAGCTACGGGACTCCAACGAGCTCCTACAATGAGCAGTTCTTC